Sequencing of this TCR beta chain was carried out in a study of sequential checkpoint blockade in melanoma. At the level of the study: Matched biopsies came pretreatment and at week 13 for twenty-two patients.

Repertoires were generated with immunoSEQ multiplex PCR, while TCRdb's copy carries only in-frame clones and drops some. The data hold 6,500 to 10,000 clones, with 20% to 25% observed a single time. As to treatment: randomized to nivolumab then ipilimumab (arm A) or the reverse (arm B). Germline CDR1 reads SGHRS; CDR2 reads YFSETQ. With 2 bases clipped from V and 6 bases from J, the junction kept 3 bases outside the gene matches. The CDR3 runs 14 residues. The sequences come from tumor tissue (inferred from file names), collected from a patient given nivolumab and ipilimumab in sequence. This rearrangement joins TRBV5-1 to TRBJ2-1, with TRBD2 identical over 9 bases. This receptor was obtained from a human donor with melanoma. CDR3 region: CASSLGTSPNEQFF. The CDR3 nucleotides are TGCGCCAGCAGCTTAGGGACTAGCCCCAATGAGCAGTTCTTC.